This TCR beta chain came from a study of control samples from healthy donors and cancer patients (dated by TCRdb to 2020 to 2022). CDR1 GTSNPN and CDR2 SVGIG were looked up in the germline V gene (reference sequence). Its CDR3 holds 13 amino acids, cysteine through phenylalanine. CDR3 DNA is the only sequence kept; it has 39 bases, read in frame from the first base. V is shortened by 8 bases, J by 6 bases, and the region joining them spans 17 bases. Preparation of the library involved the immunoSEQ multiplex PCR assay. What TCRdb holds here is the immuneACCESS table cut down to in-frame rearrangements. Part of the clones is not present; checked against another copy, under half of the missing clones reflect an unresolved V gene, and the others are unexplained. The sample contains approximately 120,000 clones, roughly 87% of them found a single time. 1.5% to 2% of the sample is in the top ten clones.

Worth noting for this clone: Its antigen is still unknown. Qualities for individual bases were not recorded, and no much larger clone is one base off.

The V and J segments used are TRBV30 and TRBJ1-3; the D region possibly corresponds to TRBD1 (6 bases align). Sequenced: blood. The clonotype comes from a man younger than 35 in good health. The CDR3 in this case is CARQATVKNTIYF. The DNA sequence is as follows: TGTGCCCGACAGGCGACGGTCAAAAACACCATATATTTT. The CDR3 plus the reference TRBV30 and TRBJ1-3 genes for the other parts give the full variable domain: SQTIHQWPATLVQPVGSPLSLECTVEGTSNPNLYWYRQAAGRGLQLLFYSVGIGQISSEVPQNLSASRPQDRQFILSSKKLLLSDSGFYLCARQATVKNTIYFGEGSWLTVV.